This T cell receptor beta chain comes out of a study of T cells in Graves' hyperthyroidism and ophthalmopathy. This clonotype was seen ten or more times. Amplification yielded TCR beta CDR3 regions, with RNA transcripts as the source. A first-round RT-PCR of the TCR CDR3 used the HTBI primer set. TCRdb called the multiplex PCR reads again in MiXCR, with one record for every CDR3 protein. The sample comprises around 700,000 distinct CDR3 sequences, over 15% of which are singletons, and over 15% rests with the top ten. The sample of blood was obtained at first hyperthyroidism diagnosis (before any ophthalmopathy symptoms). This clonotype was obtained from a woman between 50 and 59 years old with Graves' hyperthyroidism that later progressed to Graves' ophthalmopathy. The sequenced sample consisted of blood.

The CDR3: CASSRMTGAENTEAFF. CDR3 in DNA: TGCGCCAGCAGCCGTATGACAGGGGCTGAGAACACTGAAGCTTTCTTT. This rearrangement joins TRBV5-1 to TRBJ1-1; 8 bases align to TRBD1. The germline V gene encodes CDR1 SGHRS and CDR2 YFSETQ. The CDR3 extends over 16 amino acids. J gave up 1 base and V 4 bases, and 9 bases lay outside the gene matches. The whole variable domain, filled in from reference TRBV5-1 and TRBJ1-1, reads KAGVTQTPRYLIKTRGQQVTLSCSPISGHRSVSWYQQTPGQGLQFLFEYFSETQRNKGNFPGRFSGRQFSNSRSEMNVSTLELGDSALYLCASSRMTGAENTEAFFGQGTRLTVV.